Listed here are 12 T cell receptor beta chains from one sample, sequenced in a study of blood T cell repertoires in COVID-19. This table comes from immunoSEQ multiplex PCR, and its TCRdb copy is limited to in-frame clones, with some not included. Of about 180,000 clones in the sample, roughly 84% were seen once. The sample consisted of peripheral blood. These receptors all come from a human donor in a cohort sampled during active COVID-19.

The chain combines TRBV7-9 with TRBJ1-1; D unresolved. The CDR3 length is 15 residues. V lost 1 base to trimming and J lost 7 bases, with 16 bases between them. CDR1 SEHNR and CDR2 FQNEAQ come from the germline V gene (reference sequence). In nucleotides, the CDR3 is TGTGCCAGCAGCTTAGTTGGGCCCGTCGCGCATGAAGCTTTCTTT. As protein: CASSLVGPVAHEAFF.

The genes are TRBV3-1 (or the pseudogene TRBV3-2) and TRBJ1-6, with 7 bases identical to TRBD1. Germline V gene data show CDR1 as LGHDT and CDR2 as YNNKEL (reference sequence). J was trimmed by 7 bases and V by 5 bases; bases with no gene match: 5. This CDR3 has 14 residues. The CDR3, as DNA: TGTGCCAGCAGCTTTCGGGACAGCAATTCACCCCTCCACTTT. This translates into CASSFRDSNSPLHF.

The V call is TRBV10-3, the J call TRBJ1-2; a weak D match, TRBD1 (6 bases). Trimming removed 4 bases from V and 8 bases from J, with 11 bases in between. This CDR3 has 12 amino acids. The germline gives CDR1 ENHRY, CDR2 SYGVKD. The chain's CDR3 is CAISVAGEGYTF. The CDR3 DNA sequence: TGTGCCATCAGTGTAGCAGGGGAAGGCTACACCTTC.

J is TRBJ1-5 and V is TRBV4-3, with TRBD1 as a possible D gene (5 bases). Germline lookup yields CDR1 LGHNA and CDR2 YSLEER. Trimming took 4 bases from V and 0 from J, leaving 10 bases between them. The CDR3 runs 15 residues. The DNA of the CDR3 is TGCGCCAGCAGCCCCGGACATGATAGCAATCAGCCCCAGCATTTT. Translating it yields CASSPGHDSNQPQHF.

This clone came up a few times. This chain connects TRBV18 to TRBJ1-1; D is uncertain. Trimming shortened V by 6 bases and J by 0 bases, and 8 bases separated the two germline ends. The germline V gene encodes CDR1 KGHSH and CDR2 LQKENI. This CDR3 is built from 13 residues. The CDR3 region is CASSGVMNTEAFF. The DNA of the CDR3 is TGTGCCAGCTCCGGGGTAATGAACACTGAAGCTTTCTTT.

The chain has TRBV9 and TRBJ2-3, with D tentatively TRBD2 (6 bases). V was trimmed by 3 bases and J by 6 bases, leaving 14 bases between them. Germline CDR1 SGDLS, CDR2 YYNGEE. The length of the CDR3 is 14 residues. CDR3 sequence (DNA): TGTGCCAGCAGCGCCCCTCTGGAGGGGGATACGCAGTATTTT. This gives the protein CASSAPLEGDTQYF.

V usage is TRBV21-1 and J usage is TRBJ1-5. TRBV21-1 is given as a pseudogene. CDR3 length: 20 amino acids. The CDR3 region has the DNA TGTGCCAGCAGCTCTTTGGGGGTAGGGAGGGGACTTATTAGCAATCAGCCCCAGCATTTT. This translates into CASSSLGVGRGLISNQPQHF.

A single count supports this clone. The J gene is TRBJ1-3, the V gene TRBV5-5, with D unresolved. V dropped 3 bases and J dropped 0 bases, with 4 bases sitting between them. The CDR3 consists of 13 residues. Germline V gene data show CDR1 as SGHKS and CDR2 as YYEKEE (reference sequence). This CDR3 is CASSSYSGNTIYF. The CDR3 bases are TGTGCCAGCAGCTCTTACTCTGGAAACACCATATATTTT.

The chain combines TRBV27 with TRBJ2-7; 8 bases align to TRBD2. CDR3 length: 16 amino acids. CDR1 MNHEY and CDR2 SMNVEV come from the germline V gene (reference sequence). The ends lost 2 bases at V and 0 bases at J; junction bases unmatched: 6. The CDR3 DNA sequence: TGTGCCAGCAGTTTAAAGCCGGGAGGGACCTCCTACGAGCAGTACTTC. Protein: CASSLKPGGTSYEQYF.

V is TRBV7-9 and J is TRBJ2-3, with D maybe TRBD2 (6 bases). Looked up from germline, CDR1 is SEHNR and CDR2 is FQNEAQ (reference sequence). V gave up 5 bases and J gave up 2 bases, with 11 bases separating them. The CDR3 is made up of 14 amino acids. The chain's CDR3 is CASSPGLITDTQYF. DNA for the CDR3: TGTGCCAGCAGCCCCGGACTAATCACAGATACGCAGTATTTT. The full variable domain, rest sourced from reference TRBV7-9 and TRBJ2-3, is DTGVSQNPRHKITKRGQNVTFRCDPISEHNRLYWYRQTLGQGPEFLTYFQNEAQLEKSRLLSDRFSAERPKGSFSTLEIQRTEQGDSAMYLCASSPGLITDTQYFGPGTRLTVL.

This clone occurred once. The rearrangement uses TRBV6-6 and TRBJ2-1; a possible D gene is TRBD2 (5 bases). With 2 bases removed from V and 10 bases from J, the gap between germline ends came to 12 bases. The length of the CDR3 is 13 residues. In germline, CDR1 is MNHNY, CDR2 SVGAGI (reference sequence). CDR3 DNA sequence: TGTGCCAGCAGTTACGCGACGGGATCCGAGCAGTTCTTC. Amino acids: CASSYATGSEQFF.

The chain is built from TRBV28 and TRBJ1-1; D perhaps matches TRBD1 (6 bases). The germline V gene encodes CDR1 MDHEN and CDR2 SYDVKM. Trimming cost V 5 bases and J 4 bases, with 14 bases left between them. The CDR3 is 14 amino acids. The chain's CDR3 is CASSPGARVTEAFF. The CDR3, as DNA: TGTGCCAGCAGTCCAGGGGCACGGGTCACTGAAGCTTTCTTT.